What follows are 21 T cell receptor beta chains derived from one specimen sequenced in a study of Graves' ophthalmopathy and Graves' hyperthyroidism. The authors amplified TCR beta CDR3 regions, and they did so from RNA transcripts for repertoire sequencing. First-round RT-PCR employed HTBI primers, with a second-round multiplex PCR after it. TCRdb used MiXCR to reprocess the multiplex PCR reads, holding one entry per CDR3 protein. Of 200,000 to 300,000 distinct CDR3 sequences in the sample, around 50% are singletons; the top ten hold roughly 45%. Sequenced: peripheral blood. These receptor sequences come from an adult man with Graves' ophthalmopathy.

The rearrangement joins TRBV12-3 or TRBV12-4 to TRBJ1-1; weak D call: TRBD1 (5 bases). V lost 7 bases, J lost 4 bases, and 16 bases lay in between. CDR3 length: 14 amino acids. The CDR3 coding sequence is TGTGCCAGCACTCTCCGGGACCAGTCCACTGAAGCTTTCTTT. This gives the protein CASTLRDQSTEAFF.

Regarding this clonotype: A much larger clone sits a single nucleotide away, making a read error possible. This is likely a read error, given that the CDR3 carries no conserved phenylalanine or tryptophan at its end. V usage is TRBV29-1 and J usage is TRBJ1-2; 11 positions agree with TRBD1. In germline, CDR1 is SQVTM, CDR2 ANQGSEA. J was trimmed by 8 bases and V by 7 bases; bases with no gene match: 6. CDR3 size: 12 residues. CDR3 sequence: CSAPGTGGGYTL. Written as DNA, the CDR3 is TGCAGCGCCCCTGGGACAGGGGGAGGCTACACCTTA.

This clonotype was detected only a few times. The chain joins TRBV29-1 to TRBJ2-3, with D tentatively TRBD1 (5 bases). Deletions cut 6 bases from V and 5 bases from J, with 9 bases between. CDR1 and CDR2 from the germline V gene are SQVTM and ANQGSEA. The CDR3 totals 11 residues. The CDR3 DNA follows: TGCAGCGTCGCTCAGGGAGATACGCAGTATTTT. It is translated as CSVAQGDTQYF.

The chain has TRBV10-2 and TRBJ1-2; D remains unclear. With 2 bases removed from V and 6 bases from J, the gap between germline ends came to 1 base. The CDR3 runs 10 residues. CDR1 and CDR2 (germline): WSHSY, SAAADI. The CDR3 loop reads CASSEDGYTF. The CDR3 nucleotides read TGCGCCAGCAGTGAGGATGGCTACACCTTC.

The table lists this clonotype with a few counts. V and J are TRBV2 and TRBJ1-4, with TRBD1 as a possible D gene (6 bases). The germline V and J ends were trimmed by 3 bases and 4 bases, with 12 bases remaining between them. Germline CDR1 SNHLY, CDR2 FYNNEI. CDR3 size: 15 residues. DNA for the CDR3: TGTGCCAGCAGTGACCAGATAGGGGGTAATGAAAAACTGTTTTTT. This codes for CASSDQIGGNEKLFF. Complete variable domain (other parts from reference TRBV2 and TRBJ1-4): EPEVTQTPSHQVTQMGQEVILRCVPISNHLYFYWYRQILGQKVEFLVSFYNNEISEKSEIFDDQFSVERPDGSNFTLKIRSTKLEDSAMYFCASSDQIGGNEKLFFGSGTQLSVL.

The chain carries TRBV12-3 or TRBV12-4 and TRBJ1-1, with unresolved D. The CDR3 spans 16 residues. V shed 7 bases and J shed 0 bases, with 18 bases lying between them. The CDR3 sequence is CASTLGRAVVNTEAFF. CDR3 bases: TGTGCCAGCACCCTCGGGAGGGCGGTGGTGAACACTGAAGCTTTCTTT.

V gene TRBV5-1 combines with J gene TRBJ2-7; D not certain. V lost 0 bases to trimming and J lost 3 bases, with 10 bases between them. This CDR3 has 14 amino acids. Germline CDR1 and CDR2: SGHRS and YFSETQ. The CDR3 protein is CASSLGLVGYEQYF. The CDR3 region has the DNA TGCGCCAGCAGCTTGGGGTTGGTGGGCTACGAGCAGTACTTC.

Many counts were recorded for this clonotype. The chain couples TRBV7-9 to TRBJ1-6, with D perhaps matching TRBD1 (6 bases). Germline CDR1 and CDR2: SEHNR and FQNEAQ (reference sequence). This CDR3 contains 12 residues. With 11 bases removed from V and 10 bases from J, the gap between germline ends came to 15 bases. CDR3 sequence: CAARDIGSPLHF. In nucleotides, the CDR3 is TGTGCCGCACGGGACATCGGATCACCCCTCCACTTT.

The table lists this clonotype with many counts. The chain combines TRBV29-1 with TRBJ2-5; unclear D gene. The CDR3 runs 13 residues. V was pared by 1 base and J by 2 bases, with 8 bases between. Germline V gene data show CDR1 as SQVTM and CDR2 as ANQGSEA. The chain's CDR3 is CSVEVSGQETQYF. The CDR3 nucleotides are TGCAGCGTTGAAGTTTCCGGTCAAGAGACCCAGTACTTC.

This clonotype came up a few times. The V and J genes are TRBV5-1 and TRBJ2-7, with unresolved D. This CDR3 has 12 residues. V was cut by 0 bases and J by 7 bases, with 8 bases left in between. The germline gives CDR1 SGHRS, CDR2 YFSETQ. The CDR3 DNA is TGCGCCAGCAGCTTGGAGGCCGGGGAGCAGTACTTC. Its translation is CASSLEAGEQYF.

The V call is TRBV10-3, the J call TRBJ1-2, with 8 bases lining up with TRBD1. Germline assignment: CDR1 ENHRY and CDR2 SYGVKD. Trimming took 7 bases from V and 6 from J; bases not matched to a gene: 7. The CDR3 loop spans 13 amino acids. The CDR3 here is CAITAGTGHGYTF. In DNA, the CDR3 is TGTGCCATCACCGCCGGGACAGGACATGGCTACACCTTC.

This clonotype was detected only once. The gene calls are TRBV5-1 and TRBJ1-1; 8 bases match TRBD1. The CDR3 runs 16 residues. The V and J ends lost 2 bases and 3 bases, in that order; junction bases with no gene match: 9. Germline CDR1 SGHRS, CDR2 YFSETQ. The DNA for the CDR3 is TGCGCCAGCAGCTTACCCGCCGGGACAGGAGACACTGAAGCTTTCTTT. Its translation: CASSLPAGTGDTEAFF.

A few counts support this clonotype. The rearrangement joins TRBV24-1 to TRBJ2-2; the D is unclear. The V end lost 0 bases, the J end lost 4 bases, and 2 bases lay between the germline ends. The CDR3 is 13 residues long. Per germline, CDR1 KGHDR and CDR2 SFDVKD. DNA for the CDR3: TGTGCCACCAGTGATTTGGTCACCGGGGAGCTGTTTTTT. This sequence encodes CATSDLVTGELFF.

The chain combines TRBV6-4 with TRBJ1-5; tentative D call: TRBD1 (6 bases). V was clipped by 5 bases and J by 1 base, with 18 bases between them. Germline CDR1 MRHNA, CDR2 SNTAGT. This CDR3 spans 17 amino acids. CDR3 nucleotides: TGTGCCAGCAGTCCGAGACGGGGGGCACGGAGCAATCAGCCCCAGCATTTT. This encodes CASSPRRGARSNQPQHF.

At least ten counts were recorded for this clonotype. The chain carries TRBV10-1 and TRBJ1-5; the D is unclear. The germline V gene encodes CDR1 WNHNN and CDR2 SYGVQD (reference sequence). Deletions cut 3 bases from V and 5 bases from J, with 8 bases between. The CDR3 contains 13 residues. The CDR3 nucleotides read TGCGCCAGCAGTGACAGAACTGATCAGCCCCAGCATTTT. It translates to CASSDRTDQPQHF.

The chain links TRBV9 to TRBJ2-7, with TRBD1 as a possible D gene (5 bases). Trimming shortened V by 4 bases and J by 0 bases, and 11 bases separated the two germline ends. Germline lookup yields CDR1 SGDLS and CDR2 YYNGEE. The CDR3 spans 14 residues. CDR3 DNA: TGTGCCAGCAGCCACAGGCTTGGCTCCTACGAGCAGTACTTC. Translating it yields CASSHRLGSYEQYF.

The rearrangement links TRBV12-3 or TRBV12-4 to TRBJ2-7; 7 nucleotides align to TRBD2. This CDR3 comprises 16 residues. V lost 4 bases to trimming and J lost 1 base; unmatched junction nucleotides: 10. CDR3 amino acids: CASSYATAGPSYEQYF. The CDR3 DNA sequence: TGTGCCAGCAGTTATGCTACAGCGGGGCCTTCCTACGAGCAGTACTTC.

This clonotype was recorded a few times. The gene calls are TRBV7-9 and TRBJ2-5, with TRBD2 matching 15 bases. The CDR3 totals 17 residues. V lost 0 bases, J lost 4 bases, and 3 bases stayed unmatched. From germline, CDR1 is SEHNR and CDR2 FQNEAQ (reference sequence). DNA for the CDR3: TGTGCCAGCAGCTTAGCGGGACTAGCGGGAGGCAGAGAGACCCAGTACTTC. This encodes CASSLAGLAGGRETQYF.

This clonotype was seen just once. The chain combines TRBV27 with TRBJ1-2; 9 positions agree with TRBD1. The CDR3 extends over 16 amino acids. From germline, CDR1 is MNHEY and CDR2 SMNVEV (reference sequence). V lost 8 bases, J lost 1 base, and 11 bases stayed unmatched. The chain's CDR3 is CASSRRGQGDNYGYTF. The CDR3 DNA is TGTGCCAGCTCCCGGCGGGGACAGGGAGATAACTATGGCTACACCTTC.

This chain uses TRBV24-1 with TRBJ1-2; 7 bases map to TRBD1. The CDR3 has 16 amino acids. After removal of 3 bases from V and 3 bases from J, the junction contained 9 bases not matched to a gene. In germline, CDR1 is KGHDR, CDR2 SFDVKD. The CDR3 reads CATSDPRQGGDYGYTF. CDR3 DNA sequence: TGTGCCACCAGTGATCCGCGACAGGGAGGAGACTATGGCTACACCTTC.

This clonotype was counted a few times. CDR3 in amino acids: CASSHEGTQYF. DNA for the CDR3: TGTGCCAGCAGCCACGAGGGTACCCAGTACTTC. The V and J genes are TRBV5-6 and TRBJ2-5, with a possible D match to TRBD2 (5 bases). CDR1 is SGHDT, CDR2 YYEEEE, per germline. The V end lost 4 bases, the J end lost 8 bases, and 9 bases lay between the germline ends. CDR3 length: 11 amino acids.